The entry below describes one TCR beta chain. Its specificity is unknown. Each CDR3 protein gets one entry after TCRdb re-called the reads with MiXCR. The sample holds roughly 920,000 distinct CDR3 sequences; roughly 30% are singletons and the top ten take over 11%. This entry belongs to a study of T cell repertoires in cytomegalovirus infection. For the study at large: Public TCR beta signatures provided an indication of both CMV infection and a matching HLA type.

The receptor was derived from a human donor in good health (CMV status not recorded). Some clones in this sample may be carry-over from other donors' samples. The sequencing here drew on cultured CD8+ T cells from PBMCs, taken from culture after CMV antigen stimulation.

This CDR3 is CAITRTATNPEAFF. CDR3 nucleotide sequence: TGTGCCATCACCAGGACAGCGACGAATCCTGAAGCTTTCTTT. The chain couples TRBV10-3 to TRBJ1-1; the D gene is possibly TRBD1 (6 bases). This CDR3 has 14 amino acids. V gave up 7 bases and J gave up 6 bases, with 18 bases separating them. Germline values: CDR1 ENHRY, CDR2 SYGVKD.